This passage covers 7 T cell receptor beta chains from one sample sequenced in a study of OX40 agonist ivuxolimab in advanced cancers. Clones were read by immunoSEQ multiplex PCR, and TCRdb kept only the in-frame ones, dropping some. The top ten hold about 0.8% of the sample, which has about 82,000 clones, 88% seen once. The specimen was CD4+ or CD8+ T cells sorted from blood, collected in a trial of the OX40 agonist ivuxolimab. Receptors were obtained from an adult with an advanced solid tumor such as melanoma, head and neck, liver or kidney cancer.

This clone was detected only a few times. This chain links TRBV5-4 with TRBJ2-5; unclear D gene. Trimming removed 0 bases at V and 1 base at J, with 7 bases between. Germline V gene lookup returns CDR1 SGHNT and CDR2 YYREEE (reference sequence). CDR3 length equals 14 residues. CDR3: CASSLGAVQETQYF. CDR3 coding DNA: TGTGCCAGCAGCTTGGGAGCCGTCCAAGAGACCCAGTACTTC.

This clone was seen a single time. The rearrangement links TRBV2 to TRBJ2-1; the match to TRBD2 covers 14 bases. The trim removed 6 bases at V and 8 bases at J, leaving 6 bases unmatched. This CDR3 comprises 15 residues. Germline CDR1 SNHLY, CDR2 FYNNEI. CDR3 in amino acids: CASSPTSGRADEQFF. The CDR3 DNA is TGTGCCAGCAGCCCGACTAGCGGGAGGGCCGATGAGCAGTTCTTC. The complete variable domain, with remaining parts taken from reference TRBV2 and TRBJ2-1, reads EPEVTQTPSHQVTQMGQEVILRCVPISNHLYFYWYRQILGQKVEFLVSFYNNEISEKSEIFDDQFSVERPDGSNFTLKIRSTKLEDSAMYFCASSPTSGRADEQFFGPGTRLTVL.

V and J are TRBV6-5 and TRBJ2-5; tentatively, D is TRBD2 (7 bases). The germline V and J ends were trimmed by 0 bases and 7 bases, with 12 bases remaining between them. The CDR3 consists of 14 residues. Germline V gene data show CDR1 as MNHEY and CDR2 as SVGAGI. CDR3 DNA sequence: TGTGCCAGCAGTTACTCGGGGGGGCTGGGGACCCAGTACTTC. Translation: CASSYSGGLGTQYF.

The chain recombines TRBV30 with TRBJ1-2, with D unresolved. The germline gives CDR1 GTSNPN, CDR2 SVGIG (reference sequence). The CDR3 sequence is 14 residues long. The V gene lost 7 bases and the J gene lost 3 bases, with 18 bases spanning the gap. This CDR3 is CAFPERGKHYGYTF. CDR3 nucleotides: TGTGCCTTCCCGGAACGGGGAAAGCACTATGGCTACACCTTC.

The chain carries TRBV28 and TRBJ2-3, with TRBD2 matching 9 bases. This CDR3 region has 19 residues. Germline V lookup: CDR1 MDHEN, CDR2 SYDVKM. V was pared by 5 bases and J by 1 base, with 16 bases of the junction left unmatched. The chain's CDR3 is CASSLKSFSGSIRTDTQYF. The CDR3 DNA reads TGTGCCAGCAGTCTAAAATCCTTTAGCGGGAGCATCCGCACAGATACGCAGTATTTT.

This sequence joins TRBV6-1 and TRBJ2-7; a possible D gene is TRBD1 (6 bases). Per the germline V gene, CDR1 is MNHNS and CDR2 is SASEGT. This CDR3 is 14 amino acids long. V was trimmed by 6 bases and J by 2 bases, leaving 14 bases between them. This chain's CDR3 is CASRLPGQTYEQYF. The CDR3 DNA follows: TGTGCCAGCAGGCTCCCAGGACAGACCTACGAGCAGTACTTC.

The gene calls are TRBV28 and TRBJ2-1; either TRBD1 or TRBD2 may supply D (5 bases each). V lost 6 bases and J lost 7, with 19 bases in between. The CDR3 loop spans 15 amino acids. CDR1 is MDHEN, CDR2 SYDVKM, per germline. This CDR3 reads CASRAPGTGRNEQFF. The CDR3 DNA sequence: TGTGCCAGCAGGGCCCCCGGGACGGGTAGGAATGAGCAGTTCTTC.